The sample holds a few counts of the clone carrying this T cell receptor beta chain. Its antigen remains unidentified. Trimming cost V 1 base and J 4 bases, with 8 bases left between them. CDR1 SGHRS and CDR2 YFSETQ come from the germline V gene. The CDR3 covers 13 residues. This sample was included in a study of T cells in narcolepsy. Using immunoSEQ multiplex PCR, the repertoire was profiled, and TCRdb retains in-frame clones only, with some absent. In the table there are fewer than 40,000 clones, roughly nine tenths of which are singletons. Study results and caveats: Reportedly, autoreactive clonotypes were serially detected in patients' blood but not controls'. Same-patient CSF and blood CD4+ T cell clonotypes included HCRT-specific and TRIB2-specific autoreactive ones.

The source of this sequence is a human donor with narcolepsy. The chain is built from TRBV5-1 and TRBJ2-5, with D possibly being TRBD2 (5 bases). The sample comprised CD45RA- memory CD4+ T cells from PBMCs. The CDR3 is CASSLRDGETQYF. Written as DNA, the CDR3 is TGCGCCAGCAGCTTGCGGGATGGAGAGACCCAGTACTTC.